This T cell receptor beta chain was profiled in a study of regulatory T cells in long-lasting Graves disease. Study overall: Treatment with antithyroid drugs for over 5 years, together with positive TSH receptor antibodies, meant persistent Graves' disease. General observations from the study: Those with persistent disease had in common more public clonotypes (2,741) than new patients (more than 900).

In this sample, this clonotype turned up a few times. Its antigen is not known. CDR3-region Arm-PCR and iRepertoire HTBI primers produced the TCR beta libraries. From the multiplex PCR reads, TCRdb called clonotypes with MiXCR, one entry per CDR3 protein. Of 400,000 to 500,000 distinct CDR3 sequences in the sample, approximately 23% were seen once. Trimming cost V 4 bases and J 1 base, with 17 bases left between them. CDR1 MNHEY and CDR2 SVGAGI come from the germline V gene. The CDR3 consists of 16 residues. The sample's time point: persistent/refractory GD, antithyroid drugs over 5 years with positive TRAb. RNA isolated from PBMCs was used to make the TCR library.

This TCR was sampled from a female donor with Graves disease. V and J are TRBV6-5 and TRBJ2-7; a weak D match, TRBD2 (7 bases). The sequencing here drew on peripheral blood mononuclear cells (PBMCs), taken when the disease was refractory, from a patient treated with antithyroid drugs. The CDR3 sequence is CASSWGGHLVSYEQYF. CDR3 bases: TGTGCCAGCAGTTGGGGGGGACATCTGGTATCCTACGAGCAGTACTTC.